The T cell receptor beta chain under discussion was sequenced for a study of CD8 T cells in ankylosing spondylitis. This clonotype appeared once. What it binds is unknown. Study-wide findings and caveats: A motif in TCR beta, a set of roughly eight highly homologous variants, appeared characteristic of ankylosing spondylitis blood.

As the method for making TCR beta libraries, quantitative 5'-RACE with molecular barcodes was used. TCRdb fed the 5' RACE reads into MiXCR, producing one record per CDR3 protein. The table records some 200,000 distinct CDR3 sequences, around 13% of them present only once. Germline V gene lookup returns CDR1 SNHLY and CDR2 FYNNEI. The CDR3 is 16 residues long. The junction had 8 bases not matched to a gene; V was cut back by 6 bases and J by 2 bases. This clonotype was obtained from a male donor with ankylosing spondylitis or in good health (not recorded which). The chain is built from TRBV2 and TRBJ2-5; 11 bases map to TRBD2. Specimen: blood, either unsorted or a sorted T cell fraction (not recorded which). The CDR3 DNA follows: TGTGCCAGCAGCCAGAACCCTAGCGGGGGGCAAGAGACCCAGTACTTC. Translating it yields CASSQNPSGGQETQYF.